The 21 T cell receptor beta chains below all came from one sample that was sequenced in a study of T-cell reconstitution after alpha-beta-depleted transplantation in children. Construction of the TCRbeta library involved unique molecular identifiers. A single record per CDR3 protein comes from TCRdb applying MiXCR to the PCR reads. The data contain fewer than 120,000 distinct CDR3 sequences, approximately 10% of them seen just once; the ten biggest clones take up around 8.2%. The material sequenced was PBMCs from the stem cell graft donor, taken from the stem cell graft. The receptors were sampled from a human donor who donated a stem cell graft to a child with acute lymphoblastic leukemia.

This clonotype was seen many times. The rearrangement uses TRBV6-2 or TRBV6-3 and TRBJ1-5; D unclear. Trimming removed 0 bases from V and 2 bases from J, with 23 bases in between. Germline V CDR1 and CDR2: MNHEY, SVGEGT. The CDR3 consists of 20 residues. In DNA, the CDR3 is TGTGCCAGCAGTTACTCGACATTCGGACTCTACGGCCGGGGCAATCAGCCCCAGCATTTT. It translates to CASSYSTFGLYGRGNQPQHF.

This clonotype was detected many times. This chain uses TRBV5-1 with TRBJ1-6; D may be TRBD1 (5 bases). The CDR3 contains 16 residues. Germline values: CDR1 SGHRS, CDR2 YFSETQ. V gave up 3 bases and J gave up 5 bases, with 15 bases separating them. The CDR3 DNA reads TGCGCCAGCAGCTCAGCGGGACGGCCCGATAATTCACCCCTCCACTTT. Its translation: CASSSAGRPDNSPLHF.

This clonotype was seen repeatedly, ten times or more. The CDR3 loop is CASSLRGRETQYF. The CDR3 nucleotides read TGTGCCAGCAGCTTACGGGGCAGGGAGACCCAGTACTTC. The chain couples TRBV7-8 to TRBJ2-5, with D tentatively TRBD1 or TRBD2 (5 bases each). V lost 2 bases, J lost 5 bases, and 9 bases lay in between. Germline V CDR1 and CDR2: SGHVS, FQNEAQ. The CDR3 has 13 amino acids.

This clonotype was seen at least ten times. This rearrangement joins TRBV7-2 to TRBJ2-3, with 7 bases identical to TRBD2. This CDR3 has 15 residues. V shed 1 base and J 6 bases; nucleotides not matched to a gene: 7. Germline V lookup: CDR1 SGHTA, CDR2 FQGNSA. The CDR3 region is CASSLVSAGEDTQYF. In nucleotides, the CDR3 is TGTGCCAGCAGCTTAGTATCTGCGGGAGAGGATACGCAGTATTTT.

At least ten counts were recorded for this clonotype. The genes are TRBV7-6 and TRBJ1-5; D call uncertain. CDR1 and CDR2 from the germline V gene are SGHVS and FNYEAQ. The V end was cut by 4 bases, the J end by 0 bases, with 10 bases between. The CDR3 length is 15 residues. The CDR3 DNA reads TGTGCCAGCAGCTCCGGGATCGATAGCAATCAGCCCCAGCATTTT. Translating gives CASSSGIDSNQPQHF.

This clonotype came up many times. The CDR3 sequence: CASSYTGNEKLFF. CDR3 nucleotides: TGTGCCAGCAGCTACACTGGTAATGAAAAACTGTTTTTT. The chain combines TRBV7-2 with TRBJ1-4, with D uncertain. The germline CDR1 and CDR2 sequences are SGHTA and FQGNSA. The V end was cut by 4 bases, the J end by 4 bases, with 7 bases between. The CDR3 has 13 amino acids.

With regard to this clonotype: An end of the junction does not agree with germline; a read error may underlie this. This chain links TRBV7-6 with TRBJ1-1; weak D call: TRBD1 (5 bases). The germline V gene has CDR1 SGHVS and CDR2 FNYEAQ. This CDR3 is built from 15 residues. CDR3 protein: CASSLRAGGNTEPFF. The CDR3 nucleotides read TGTGCCAGCAGCTTAAGAGCGGGGGGGAACACTGAACCTTTCTTT.

At least ten counts were recorded for this clonotype. The chain employs TRBV14 and TRBJ2-1; 12 bases are a match to TRBD2. After removal of 2 bases from V and 7 bases from J, the junction contained 3 bases not matched to a gene. The CDR3 is 15 residues long. Germline CDR1 is SGHDN and CDR2 is FVKESK. As DNA, the CDR3 is TGTGCCAGCAGCCAACTAGCGGGAGGGTGGAATGAGCAGTTCTTC. Translation gives CASSQLAGGWNEQFF.

This clonotype was seen many times. The chain employs TRBV4-3 and TRBJ2-1, with D possibly being TRBD2 (6 bases). Germline loops: CDR1 LGHNA, CDR2 YSLEER. V was pared by 0 bases and J by 10 bases, with 10 bases between. The CDR3 loop spans 13 amino acids. Here the CDR3 DNA reads TGCGCCAGCAGCCAAGACCGAGGAGGGGAGCAGTTCTTC. This translates into CASSQDRGGEQFF.

This clonotype was seen ten or more times. The rearrangement uses TRBV24-1 and TRBJ2-3; 8 bases agree with TRBD1. The CDR3 has 16 amino acids. Germline trimming cut 6 bases from V and 3 bases from J; bases unmatched to any gene: 10. CDR1 and CDR2 from the germline V gene are KGHDR and SFDVKD. CDR3 residues: CATSPNRGKSTDTQYF. The CDR3 DNA is TGTGCCACCAGTCCTAACAGGGGGAAATCGACAGATACGCAGTATTTT.

Ten or more counts support this clonotype. This chain connects TRBV20-1 to TRBJ1-2; weak D call: TRBD1 (6 bases). The CDR3 is made up of 16 amino acids. Trimming stripped 3 bases from V and 0 bases from J, with 17 bases between. CDR1 and CDR2 from the germline V gene are DFQATT and SNEGSKA (reference sequence). The CDR3 loop reads CSASGGQGTPNYGYTF. The DNA of the CDR3 is TGCAGTGCTAGCGGAGGGCAGGGGACGCCTAACTATGGCTACACCTTC.

The table lists this clonotype with many counts. The CDR3 protein is CASNRNNEQFF. The CDR3 DNA reads as TGTGCCAGCAACAGAAACAATGAGCAGTTCTTC. The J gene is TRBJ2-1, the V gene TRBV27; D remains unclear. The CDR3 runs 11 residues. Germline V gives CDR1 MNHEY, CDR2 SMNVEV (reference sequence). Between the trimmed V and J ends, which lost 7 bases and 5 bases, there was a span of 6 bases.

This clonotype was detected ten times or more. This chain uses TRBV6-1 with TRBJ2-2; D is possibly TRBD1 (5 bases). V lost 7 bases to trimming and J lost 0 bases, with 9 bases between them. Germline loops: CDR1 MNHNS, CDR2 SASEGT. The CDR3 extends over 14 amino acids. The chain's CDR3 is CASTGFANTGELFF. The DNA for the CDR3 is TGTGCCAGCACAGGGTTCGCGAACACCGGGGAGCTGTTTTTT.

This clonotype was seen at least ten times. The rearrangement joins TRBV11-2 to TRBJ2-7, with unresolved D. The CDR3 sequence is 14 residues long. In germline, CDR1 is SGHAT, CDR2 FQNNGV. Trimming removed 2 bases at V and 4 bases at J, with 12 bases between. CDR3 coding DNA: TGTGCCAGCAGCTTAACAGATGAAATTTACGAGCAGTACTTC. It encodes CASSLTDEIYEQYF.

This clonotype showed up many times. V and J are TRBV10-3 and TRBJ2-3; the D is unclear. Trimming removed 2 bases at V and 3 bases at J, with 3 bases between. Germline V CDR1 and CDR2: ENHRY, SYGVKD. The CDR3 runs 12 residues. The CDR3 DNA reads as TGTGCCATCAGTGAGAAAACAGATACGCAGTATTTT. It codes for CAISEKTDTQYF.

The chain has TRBV20-1 and TRBJ1-5; 7 nucleotides agree with TRBD1. The CDR3 has 14 residues. J was trimmed by 9 bases and V by 1 base; bases with no gene match: 9. Germline-derived CDR1 and CDR2 are DFQATT and SNEGSKA (reference sequence). DNA of the CDR3: TGCAGTGCTAGAGCCAGACAGGGATACGGGCCCCAGCATTTT. Its protein product is CSARARQGYGPQHF.

The chain has TRBV18 and TRBJ1-1; D unclear. Germline CDR1 and CDR2: KGHSH and LQKENI. The CDR3 is 13 residues long. V lost 3 bases, J lost 4 bases, and 9 bases lay in between. CDR3 DNA sequence: TGTGCCAGCTCACCCTCCACCAGCACTGAAGCTTTCTTT. Translating it yields CASSPSTSTEAFF.

This clonotype showed up many times. The chain joins TRBV4-3 to TRBJ2-5, with D unclear. This CDR3 contains 13 residues. Germline CDR1 LGHNA, CDR2 YSLEER. Deletions cut 0 bases from V and 3 bases from J, with 5 bases between. CDR3 sequence: CASSQDIKETQYF. The DNA for the CDR3 is TGCGCCAGCAGCCAAGATATCAAAGAGACCCAGTACTTC.

This clonotype was recorded at least ten times. V gene TRBV20-1 combines with J gene TRBJ2-5; D is unclear. The CDR3 loop spans 11 amino acids. CDR1 is DFQATT, CDR2 SNEGSKA, per germline (reference sequence). Trimming pared 6 bases from V and 4 bases from J, leaving 9 bases between. CDR3 region: CSALQRETQYF. The CDR3, as DNA: TGCAGTGCCCTGCAGCGAGAGACCCAGTACTTC.

This clonotype has at least ten counts. V usage is TRBV12-3 or TRBV12-4 and J usage is TRBJ1-2; 8 bases fit TRBD1. The J segment lost 8 bases and the V segment lost 5 bases, leaving 7 bases of the junction unmatched. This CDR3 contains 13 residues. The CDR3 region has the DNA TGTGCCAGCAGTAGGGGACAGGCGGGAGGCTACACCTTC. Translated, it gives CASSRGQAGGYTF.

The table lists this clonotype with many counts. This chain links TRBV20-1 with TRBJ2-1; TRBD2 matches at 12 bases. With 6 bases clipped from V and 7 bases from J, the junction kept 7 bases outside the gene matches. The CDR3 is 14 amino acids. From germline, CDR1 is DFQATT and CDR2 SNEGSKA (reference sequence). CDR3 sequence reads: CSAKTSGRKNEQFF. The CDR3 nucleotides are TGCAGTGCCAAAACTAGCGGGAGGAAAAATGAGCAGTTCTTC.